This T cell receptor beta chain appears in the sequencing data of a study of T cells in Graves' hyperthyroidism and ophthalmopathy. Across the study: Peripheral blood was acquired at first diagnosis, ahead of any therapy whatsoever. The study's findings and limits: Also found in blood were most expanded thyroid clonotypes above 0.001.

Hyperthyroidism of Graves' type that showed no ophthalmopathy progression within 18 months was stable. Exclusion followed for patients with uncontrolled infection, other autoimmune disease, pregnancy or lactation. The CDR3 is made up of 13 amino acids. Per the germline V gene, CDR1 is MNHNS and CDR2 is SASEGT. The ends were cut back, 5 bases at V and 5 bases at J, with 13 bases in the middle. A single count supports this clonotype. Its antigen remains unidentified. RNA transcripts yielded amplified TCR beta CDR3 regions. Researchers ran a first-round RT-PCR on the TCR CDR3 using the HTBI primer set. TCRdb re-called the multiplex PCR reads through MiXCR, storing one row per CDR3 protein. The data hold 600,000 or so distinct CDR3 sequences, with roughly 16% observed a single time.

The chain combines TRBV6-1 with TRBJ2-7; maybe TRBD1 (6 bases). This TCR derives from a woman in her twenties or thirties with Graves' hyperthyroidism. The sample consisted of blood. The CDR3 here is CASSQTGRDEQYF. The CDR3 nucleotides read TGTGCCAGCAGTCAGACAGGTCGCGACGAGCAGTACTTC.